This T cell receptor (beta chain) was sequenced during a study of cytomegalovirus exposure and HLA in healthy donors. Study-level findings and limits: Reports showed the classifier diagnosing cytomegalovirus status with high specificity and sensitivity. Later, an analysis found that TCR clusters from the first cohort tended to co-occur in the roughly 120 validation repertoires. Researchers counted 164 TCR beta chains as cytomegalovirus-associated.

For this clone: What it binds is not known.

The germline V gene has CDR1 SNHLY and CDR2 FYNNEI. The ends were cut back, 0 bases at V and 5 bases at J, with 10 bases in the middle. CDR3 length equals 14 residues. Profiling relied on immunoSEQ multiplex PCR, and the TCRdb table lists in-frame clones only, not all of them. In the table there are around 150,000 clones, approximately 84% of which are singletons. The TCR sequence derives from a man aged 30 to 39 in good health and CMV-seropositive. Sequencing used PBMCs. V is TRBV2 and J is TRBJ2-5, with a weak D call TRBD2 (6 bases). The CDR3 is CASSEARGDETQYF. The CDR3 nucleotides are TGTGCCAGCAGTGAAGCGCGGGGAGACGAGACCCAGTACTTC.